Detailed here is one T cell receptor (beta chain). The record originates from a study of blood T cells in healthy people across ages. The J segment lost 6 bases and the V segment lost 3 bases, leaving 5 bases of the junction unmatched. There are 13 residues in the CDR3. It was with a sample-barcoded 5' primer and a J-beta primer mix that a second PCR of roughly 6 to 11 cycles was run. TCRdb re-analysed the 5' RACE reads in MiXCR, keeping a single row per CDR3 protein. The data show about 1.4 million distinct CDR3 sequences, roughly 64% seen once. This TCR was sampled from a young man in good health. The genes are TRBV12-3 or TRBV12-4 and TRBJ2-7; 7 bases line up with TRBD1. Sequencing was performed on blood. In DNA, the CDR3 is TGTGCCAGCAGTTTCGGACAGGTCCTCGAGCAGTACTTC. Translated, it gives CASSFGQVLEQYF.